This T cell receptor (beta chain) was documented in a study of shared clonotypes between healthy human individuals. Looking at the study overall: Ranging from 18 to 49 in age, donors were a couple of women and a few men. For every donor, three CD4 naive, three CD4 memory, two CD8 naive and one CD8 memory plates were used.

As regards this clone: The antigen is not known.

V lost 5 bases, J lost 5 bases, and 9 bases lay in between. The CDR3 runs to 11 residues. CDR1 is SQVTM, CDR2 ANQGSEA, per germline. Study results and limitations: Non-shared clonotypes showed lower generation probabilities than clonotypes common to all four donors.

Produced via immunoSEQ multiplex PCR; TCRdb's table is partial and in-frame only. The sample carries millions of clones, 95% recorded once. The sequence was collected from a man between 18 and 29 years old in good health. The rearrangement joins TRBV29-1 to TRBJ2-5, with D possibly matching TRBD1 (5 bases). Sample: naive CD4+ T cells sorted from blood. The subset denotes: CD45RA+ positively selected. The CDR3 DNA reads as TGCAGCGTTCTGGGGCACGAGACCCAGTACTTC. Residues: CSVLGHETQYF.